Listed here is a single TCR beta chain. Its target is unknown. Measured with immunoSEQ multiplex PCR; TCRdb has only the in-frame clones, and not every one. The sample shows approximately 160,000 clones, 90% of them seen only once. The data stem from a study of T cell responses to AZD1222 COVID-19 vaccine. Study information: It was second doses at about 4 or about 12 weeks that were pooled. Findings of the study overall: Clonal diversity may have been underestimated, and the donors were mostly white British, with more females than males. Just a handful of people given AZD1222 tested seropositive at baseline.

The CDR3 runs 12 residues. Between the trimmed V and J ends, which lost 7 bases and 6 bases, there was a span of 12 bases. The sequencing used peripheral blood, collected on day 0 of AZD1222 vaccination. The receptor was isolated from an adult in good health. The chain joins TRBV12-3 or TRBV12-4 to TRBJ1-1, with D tentatively TRBD1 (5 bases). CDR3: CASTHLGAEAFF. CDR3 DNA: TGTGCCAGCACCCACCTGGGGGCTGAAGCTTTCTTT.